This T cell receptor beta chain was recovered during a study of blood T cell repertoires in COVID-19. The assay was immunoSEQ multiplex PCR, and TCRdb's table has in-frame clones only and misses some. The profile shows about 180,000 clones, approximately 80% of them singletons. The germline gives CDR1 SGHTA, CDR2 FQGNSA. This CDR3 is 14 amino acids long. The V segment lost 2 bases and the J segment 2 bases; nucleotides outside the gene matches: 2. This TCR came from a woman aged 45-65 years who had recovered from COVID-19. The chain has TRBV7-2 and TRBJ2-5; 7 positions match TRBD2. Material: PBMCs or T cells enriched from blood (not recorded which). The CDR3 coding sequence is TGTGCCAGCAGCTTAAGTAGCGGGCAAGAGACCCAGTACTTC. Translation: CASSLSSGQETQYF.